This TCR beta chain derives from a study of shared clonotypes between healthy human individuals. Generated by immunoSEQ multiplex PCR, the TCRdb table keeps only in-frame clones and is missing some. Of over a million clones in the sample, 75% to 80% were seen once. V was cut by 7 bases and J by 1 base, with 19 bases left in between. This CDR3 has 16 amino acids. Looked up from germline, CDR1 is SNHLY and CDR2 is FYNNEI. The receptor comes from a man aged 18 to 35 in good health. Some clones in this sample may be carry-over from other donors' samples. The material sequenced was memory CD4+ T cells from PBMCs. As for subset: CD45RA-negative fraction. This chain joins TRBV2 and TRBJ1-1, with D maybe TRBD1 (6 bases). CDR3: CASTSSYRVANTEAFF. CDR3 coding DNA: TGTGCCAGCACTTCGAGTTACAGGGTGGCGAACACTGAAGCTTTCTTT.